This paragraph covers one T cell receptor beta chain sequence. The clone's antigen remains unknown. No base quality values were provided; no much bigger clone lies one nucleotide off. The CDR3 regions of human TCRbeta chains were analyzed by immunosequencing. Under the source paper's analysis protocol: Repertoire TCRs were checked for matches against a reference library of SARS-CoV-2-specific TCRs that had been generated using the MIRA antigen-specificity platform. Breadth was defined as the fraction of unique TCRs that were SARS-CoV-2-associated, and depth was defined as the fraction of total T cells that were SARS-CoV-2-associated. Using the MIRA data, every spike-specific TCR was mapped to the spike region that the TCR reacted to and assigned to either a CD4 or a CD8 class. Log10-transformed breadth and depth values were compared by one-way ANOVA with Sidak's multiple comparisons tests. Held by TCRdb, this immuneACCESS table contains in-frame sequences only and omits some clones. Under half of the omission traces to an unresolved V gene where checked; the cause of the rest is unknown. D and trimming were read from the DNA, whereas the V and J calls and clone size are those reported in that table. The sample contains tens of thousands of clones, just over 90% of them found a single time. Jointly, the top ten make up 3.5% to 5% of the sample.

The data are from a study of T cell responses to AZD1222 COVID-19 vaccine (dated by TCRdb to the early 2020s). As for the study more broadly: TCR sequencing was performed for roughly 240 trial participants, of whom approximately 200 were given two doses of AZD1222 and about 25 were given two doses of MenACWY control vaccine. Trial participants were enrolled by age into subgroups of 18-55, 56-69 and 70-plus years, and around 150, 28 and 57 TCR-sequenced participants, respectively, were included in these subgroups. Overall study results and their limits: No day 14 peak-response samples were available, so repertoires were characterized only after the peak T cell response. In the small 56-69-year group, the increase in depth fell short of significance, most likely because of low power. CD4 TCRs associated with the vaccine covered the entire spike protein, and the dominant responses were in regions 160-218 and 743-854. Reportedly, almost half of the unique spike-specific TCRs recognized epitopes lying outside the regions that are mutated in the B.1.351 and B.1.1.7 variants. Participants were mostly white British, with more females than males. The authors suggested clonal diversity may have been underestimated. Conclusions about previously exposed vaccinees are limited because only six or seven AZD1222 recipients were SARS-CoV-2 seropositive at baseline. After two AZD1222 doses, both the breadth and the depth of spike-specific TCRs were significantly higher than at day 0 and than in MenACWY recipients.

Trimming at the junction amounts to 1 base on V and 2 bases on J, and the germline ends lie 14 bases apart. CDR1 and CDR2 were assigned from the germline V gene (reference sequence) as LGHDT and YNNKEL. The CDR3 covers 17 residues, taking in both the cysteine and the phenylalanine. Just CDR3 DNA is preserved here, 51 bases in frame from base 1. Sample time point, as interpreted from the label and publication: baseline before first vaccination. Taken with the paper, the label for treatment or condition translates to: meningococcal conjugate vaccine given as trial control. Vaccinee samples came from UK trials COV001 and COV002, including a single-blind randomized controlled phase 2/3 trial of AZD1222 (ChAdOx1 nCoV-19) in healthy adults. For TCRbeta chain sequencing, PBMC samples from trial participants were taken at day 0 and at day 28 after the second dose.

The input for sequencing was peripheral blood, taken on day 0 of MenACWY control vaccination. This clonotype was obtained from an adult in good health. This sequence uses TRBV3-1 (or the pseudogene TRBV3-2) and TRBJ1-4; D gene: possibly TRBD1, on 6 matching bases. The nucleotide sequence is TGTGCCAGCAGCCAAGTTACGGGGGCAAGGACTAATGAAAAACTGTTTTTT. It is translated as CASSQVTGARTNEKLFF.